One sample yielded the 17 T cell receptor beta chains listed below, sequenced in a study of cytomegalovirus exposure and HLA in healthy donors. PCR employed 60 Vbeta and 13 Jbeta primers. The method was immunoSEQ multiplex PCR; TCRdb's version includes in-frame clones alone and lacks a portion of them. This table has 150,000 or so clones, roughly 74% appearing once. The sample comprised PBMCs. These receptors all come from a man aged 18 to 29 in good health and CMV-seronegative.

In this sample, this clone turned up once. V gene TRBV5-8 combines with J gene TRBJ2-1; tentative D call: TRBD1 (5 bases). Trimming took 4 bases from V and 2 from J, leaving 13 bases between them. CDR1 SGHTS and CDR2 YDEGEE come from the germline V gene. The CDR3 totals 15 residues. CDR3 amino acids: CASSPVGRAYNEQFF. The CDR3 bases are TGTGCCAGCAGCCCGGTGGGCAGGGCCTACAATGAGCAGTTCTTC. The whole variable domain, filled in from reference TRBV5-8 and TRBJ2-1, reads EAGVTQSPTHLIKTRGQQATLRCSPISGHTSVYWYQQALGLGLQFLLWYDEGEERNRGNFPPRFSGRQFPNYSSELNVNALELEDSALYLCASSPVGRAYNEQFFGPGTRLTVL.

This clone has only a few counts. CDR3 sequence reads: CASSDSVPNEKLFF. CDR3 sequence (DNA): TGTGCCAGTTCCGACAGTGTTCCTAATGAAAAACTGTTTTTT. J is TRBJ1-4 and V is TRBV19; TRBD1 is a possible D gene (5 bases). Germline V gene sequence: CDR1 LNHDA, CDR2 SQIVND (reference sequence). The CDR3 extends over 14 amino acids. The germline V and J ends were trimmed by 8 bases and 3 bases, with 13 bases remaining between them.

In its sample, this clone was seen once. The chain recombines TRBV4-3 with TRBJ2-1, with D perhaps matching TRBD2 (6 bases). Germline V gene lookup returns CDR1 LGHNA and CDR2 YSLEER. Between the trimmed V and J ends, which lost 0 bases and 4 bases, there was a span of 19 bases. There are 18 residues in the CDR3. CDR3 coding DNA: TGCGCCAGCAGCCAAGAGGAGGGCCGGTCGGCGGGATACAATGAGCAGTTCTTC. Translating gives CASSQEEGRSAGYNEQFF.

V is TRBV7-9 and J is TRBJ1-2; 7 bases agree with TRBD1. Germline lookup yields CDR1 SEHNR and CDR2 FQNEAQ (reference sequence). V lost 3 bases and J lost 5; bases outside the gene matches: 6. The CDR3 is made up of 14 amino acids. CDR3 amino acids: CASSFQGVWYGYTF. In DNA form, the CDR3 reads TGTGCCAGCAGCTTCCAGGGGGTATGGTATGGCTACACCTTC.

The rearrangement uses TRBV29-1 and TRBJ2-5; 9 nucleotides match TRBD2. The V gene end was trimmed by 6 bases and the J gene end by 5 bases; junction bases not matched to a gene: 10. This CDR3 spans 14 amino acids. Germline V CDR1 and CDR2: SQVTM, ANQGSEA. The CDR3: CSVSVAGGPETQYF. CDR3 DNA sequence: TGCAGCGTCTCCGTGGCGGGGGGGCCGGAGACCCAGTACTTC.

This clone was counted once. This sequence joins TRBV9 and TRBJ1-6; 10 bases are a match to TRBD1. The junction had 6 bases not matched to a gene; V was cut back by 3 bases and J by 6 bases. Germline lookup yields CDR1 SGDLS and CDR2 YYNGEE. This CDR3 spans 16 amino acids. The CDR3 loop reads CASSGQGATSNSPLHF. CDR3 sequence (DNA): TGTGCCAGCAGCGGACAGGGGGCGACGTCTAATTCACCCCTCCACTTT.

This rearrangement joins TRBV5-4 to TRBJ2-5; no clear D. V lost 2 bases and J 2 bases, leaving 10 bases between the germline ends. The CDR3 is 14 residues long. From germline, CDR1 is SGHNT and CDR2 YYREEE (reference sequence). The CDR3 protein is CASSFGQTQETQYF. DNA for the CDR3: TGTGCCAGCAGCTTTGGGCAGACACAAGAGACCCAGTACTTC.

V and J are TRBV10-1 and TRBJ2-3; 11 bases are a match to TRBD2. Germline-derived CDR1 and CDR2 are WNHNN and SYGVQD (reference sequence). The CDR3 loop spans 15 amino acids. J was trimmed by 6 bases and V by 6 bases; bases with no gene match: 8. CDR3 region: CASREGLAGADTQYF. The CDR3 region has the DNA TGCGCCAGCAGAGAAGGACTAGCGGGCGCGGATACGCAGTATTTT.

The chain uses TRBV28 and TRBJ1-2, with 7 bases lining up with TRBD1. The CDR3 covers 16 residues. Germline V gene data show CDR1 as MDHEN and CDR2 as SYDVKM. V gave up 3 bases and J gave up 2 bases; unmatched junction bases: 9. DNA of the CDR3: TGTGCCAGCAGTTTCGACTCGGCGACAGGGAACTATGGCTACACCTTC. Translated: CASSFDSATGNYGYTF.

The rearrangement links TRBV6-4 to TRBJ2-1; 14 bases are shared with TRBD2. From germline, CDR1 is MRHNA and CDR2 SNTAGT. V shed 2 bases and J 6 bases; nucleotides not matched to a gene: 0. This CDR3 comprises 15 residues. CDR3 loop: CASSDGTSGGNEQFF. The CDR3, as DNA: TGTGCCAGCAGTGACGGGACTAGCGGGGGCAATGAGCAGTTCTTC.

This clone has a handful of counts. The J gene is TRBJ2-5, the V gene TRBV27; a possible D gene is TRBD2 (6 bases). This CDR3 comprises 15 residues. CDR1 and CDR2 from the germline V gene are MNHEY and SMNVEV (reference sequence). With 3 bases removed from V and 0 bases from J, the gap between germline ends came to 11 bases. CDR3 loop: CASSLGGAYQETQYF. The CDR3 DNA follows: TGTGCCAGCAGTTTGGGGGGAGCTTACCAAGAGACCCAGTACTTC.

The V and J genes are TRBV4-1 and TRBJ1-5, with D unclear. Looked up from germline, CDR1 is MGHRA and CDR2 is YSYEKL. The CDR3 spans 13 residues. V lost 6 bases to trimming and J lost 7 bases, with 13 bases between them. For the CDR3, the DNA is TGCGCCAGCAGTCCGCTGAGTTGGCAGCCCCAGCATTTT. Translated, it gives CASSPLSWQPQHF.

The chain couples TRBV5-6 to TRBJ2-7; 8 nucleotides line up with TRBD1. The V segment lost 4 bases and the J segment 6 bases; nucleotides outside the gene matches: 12. Germline values: CDR1 SGHDT, CDR2 YYEEEE. This CDR3 is 15 amino acids long. The CDR3 spells CASSAPTGTGPEQYV. CDR3 sequence (DNA): TGTGCCAGCAGCGCCCCGACCGGGACAGGTCCCGAGCAGTACGTC.

The V gene is TRBV5-1, the J gene TRBJ2-5, with D perhaps TRBD2 (5 bases). Germline values: CDR1 SGHRS, CDR2 YFSETQ. Trimming took 4 bases from V and 1 from J, leaving 14 bases between them. There are 15 residues in the CDR3. CDR3 DNA sequence: TGCGCCAGCAGCCCCCTTCGGGGTTTCCAAGAGACCCAGTACTTC. Translated: CASSPLRGFQETQYF.

The J gene is TRBJ2-7, the V gene TRBV6-6, with 9 bases fitting TRBD2. The J segment lost 4 bases and the V segment lost 4 bases, leaving 8 bases of the junction unmatched. The CDR3 has 15 residues. Germline V lookup: CDR1 MNHNY, CDR2 SVGAGI (reference sequence). For the CDR3, the DNA is TGTGCCAGCAGTTGGGGACCGCGGGAGGGGTACGAGCAGTACGTC. Protein: CASSWGPREGYEQYV.

This chain joins TRBV5-4 and TRBJ1-4; D is possibly TRBD1 (6 bases). Trimming pared 0 bases from V and 2 bases from J, leaving 8 bases between. Germline CDR1 reads SGHNT; CDR2 reads YYREEE (reference sequence). The CDR3 sequence is 15 residues long. For the CDR3, the DNA is TGTGCCAGCAGCTTGGCGGGGGGCACTAATGAAAAACTGTTTTTT. It specifies CASSLAGGTNEKLFF. Complete variable domain (other parts from reference TRBV5-4 and TRBJ1-4): ETGVTQSPTHLIKTRGQQVTLRCSSQSGHNTVSWYQQALGQGPQFIFQYYREEENGRGNFPPRFSGLQFPNYSSELNVNALELDDSALYLCASSLAGGTNEKLFFGSGTQLSVL.

In its sample, this clone was seen a few times. J is TRBJ1-4 and V is TRBV19, with 7 positions matching TRBD1. The J segment lost 7 bases and the V segment lost 5 bases, leaving 4 bases of the junction unmatched. From germline, CDR1 is LNHDA and CDR2 SQIVND (reference sequence). This CDR3 has 13 amino acids. CDR3 in DNA: TGTGCCAGTAGTCTAAACAGGGGTGAAAAACTGTTTTTT. Amino acids: CASSLNRGEKLFF.